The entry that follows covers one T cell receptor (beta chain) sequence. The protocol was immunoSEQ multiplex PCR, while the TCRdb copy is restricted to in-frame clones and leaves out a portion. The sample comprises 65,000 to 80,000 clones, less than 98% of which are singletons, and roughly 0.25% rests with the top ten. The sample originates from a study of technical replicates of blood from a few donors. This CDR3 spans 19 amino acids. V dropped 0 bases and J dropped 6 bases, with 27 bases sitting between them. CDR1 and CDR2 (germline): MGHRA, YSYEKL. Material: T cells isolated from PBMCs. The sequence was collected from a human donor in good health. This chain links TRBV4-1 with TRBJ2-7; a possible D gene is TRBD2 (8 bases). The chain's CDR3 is CASSQEGIGAEGAGGEQYF. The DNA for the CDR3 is TGCGCCAGCAGCCAAGAAGGGATAGGGGCGGAGGGGGCGGGGGGCGAGCAGTACTTC.